Below, 8 T cell receptor beta chains from the same sample are listed, as sequenced in a study of T cells in Graves' hyperthyroidism and ophthalmopathy. RNA transcripts served as the template for amplifying TCR beta CDR3 regions. First-round RT-PCR of the TCR CDR3 relied on the HTBI primer set. TCRdb called the multiplex PCR reads again in MiXCR, with one record for every CDR3 protein. The sample records around 450,000 distinct CDR3 sequences, about 15% being singletons. The sequencing sample was made of blood. The receptors were gathered from a woman aged 18-29 years with Graves' hyperthyroidism.

The chain uses TRBV19 and TRBJ1-6, with D unclear. Germline assignment: CDR1 LNHDA and CDR2 SQIVND (reference sequence). CDR3 length: 15 residues. V was pared by 3 bases and J by 5 bases, with 11 bases between. The CDR3 region is CASSIWGIDNSPLHF. CDR3 bases: TGTGCCAGTAGTATTTGGGGAATTGATAATTCACCCCTCCACTTT.

In its sample, this clonotype was seen many times. The V gene is TRBV7-9, the J gene TRBJ2-3, with TRBD2 identical over 8 bases. Losses at the gene ends were 4 bases for V and 2 bases for J; bases not matched to a gene: 8. Per germline, CDR1 SEHNR and CDR2 FQNEAQ (reference sequence). The CDR3 contains 16 residues. The CDR3 DNA is TGTGCCAGCAGCTCCGGCGAGCGGGAGACCACAGATACGCAGTATTTT. Translation gives CASSSGERETTDTQYF.

This clonotype was recorded at least ten times. The chain couples TRBV7-2 to TRBJ2-2, with 9 bases aligning to TRBD2. This CDR3 contains 16 residues. V lost 1 base to trimming and J lost 5 bases; unmatched junction nucleotides: 5. Germline V gene sequence: CDR1 SGHTA, CDR2 FQGNSA. The CDR3 nucleotides are TGTGCCAGCAGCTTAGAGGCGGGAGGGTGGACCGGGGAGCTGTTTTTT. Translated: CASSLEAGGWTGELFF.

The rearrangement uses TRBV10-3 and TRBJ2-7; possible D gene TRBD1, 6 bases. Trimming stripped 11 bases from V and 2 bases from J, with 16 bases between. The CDR3 spans 13 residues. Germline CDR1 ENHRY, CDR2 SYGVKD. CDR3 loop: CASCQGPPYEQYF. In nucleotides, the CDR3 is TGTGCCTCGTGTCAGGGGCCCCCCTACGAGCAGTACTTC.

The chain couples TRBV28 to TRBJ2-5; no definite D call. CDR3 size: 16 residues. Trimming removed 6 bases at V and 5 bases at J, with 22 bases between. Per the germline V gene, CDR1 is MDHEN and CDR2 is SYDVKM. CDR3 region: CASSPRVGSPRETQYF. DNA for the CDR3: TGTGCCAGCAGCCCCAGAGTTGGCAGTCCTAGGGAGACCCAGTACTTC.

This clonotype was detected only a few times. This chain uses TRBV2 with TRBJ2-7, with D possibly being TRBD1 (6 bases). Trimming removed 5 bases at V and 4 bases at J, with 24 bases between. The CDR3 is 17 residues long. CDR1 SNHLY and CDR2 FYNNEI come from the germline V gene. The CDR3 DNA reads TGTGCCAGCAGTACTTTAGGGGCCCAGGGGCGGTCTTACGAGCAGTACTTC. Amino acids: CASSTLGAQGRSYEQYF. Filled out from reference TRBV2 and TRBJ2-7, the complete variable domain reads EPEVTQTPSHQVTQMGQEVILRCVPISNHLYFYWYRQILGQKVEFLVSFYNNEISEKSEIFDDQFSVERPDGSNFTLKIRSTKLEDSAMYFCASSTLGAQGRSYEQYFGPGTRLTVT.

This clonotype was seen many times. This chain links TRBV6-1 with TRBJ2-1; TRBD2 matches at 14 bases. This CDR3 is 15 amino acids long. With V trimmed by 8 bases and J by 6 bases, 6 bases remained unmatched. Germline loops: CDR1 MNHNS, CDR2 SASEGT. The CDR3 DNA reads as TGTGCCAGCTTCCCGGGACTAGCGGGGGCCAATGAGCAGTTCTTC. Its protein product is CASFPGLAGANEQFF.

This clonotype came up a few times. The chain links TRBV27 to TRBJ1-2; unclear D gene. V gave up 5 bases and J gave up 0 bases, with 10 bases separating them. The CDR3 sequence is 14 residues long. Germline CDR1 reads MNHEY; CDR2 reads SMNVEV (reference sequence). DNA of the CDR3: TGTGCCAGCAGTAATATAGGAGCTAACTATGGCTACACCTTC. Its translation is CASSNIGANYGYTF.